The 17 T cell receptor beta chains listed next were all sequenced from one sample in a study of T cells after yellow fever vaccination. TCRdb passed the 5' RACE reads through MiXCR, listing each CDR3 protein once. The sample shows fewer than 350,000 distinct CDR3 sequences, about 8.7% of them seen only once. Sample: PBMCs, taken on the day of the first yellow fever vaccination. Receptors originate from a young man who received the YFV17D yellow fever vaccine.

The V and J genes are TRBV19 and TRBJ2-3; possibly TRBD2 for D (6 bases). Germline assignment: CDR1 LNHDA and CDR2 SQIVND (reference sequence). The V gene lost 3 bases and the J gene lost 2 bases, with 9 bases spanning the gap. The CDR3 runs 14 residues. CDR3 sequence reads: CASSIAGLTDTQYF. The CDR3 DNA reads TGTGCCAGTAGTATCGCGGGACTCACAGATACGCAGTATTTT.

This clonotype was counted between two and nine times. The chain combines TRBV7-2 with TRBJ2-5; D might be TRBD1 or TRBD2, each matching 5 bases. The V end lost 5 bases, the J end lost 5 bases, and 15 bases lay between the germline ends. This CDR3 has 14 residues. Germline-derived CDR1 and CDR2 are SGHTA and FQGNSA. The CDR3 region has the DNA TGTGCCAGCAGCCCCGGTCCGGGGCTGGAGACCCAGTACTTC. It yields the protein CASSPGPGLETQYF.

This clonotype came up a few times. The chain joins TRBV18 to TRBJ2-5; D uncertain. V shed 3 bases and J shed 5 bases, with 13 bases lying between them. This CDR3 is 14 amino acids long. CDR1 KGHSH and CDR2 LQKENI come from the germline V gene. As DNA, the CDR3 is TGTGCCAGCTCACCCAACGAGTATGAGGAGACCCAGTACTTC. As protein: CASSPNEYEETQYF.

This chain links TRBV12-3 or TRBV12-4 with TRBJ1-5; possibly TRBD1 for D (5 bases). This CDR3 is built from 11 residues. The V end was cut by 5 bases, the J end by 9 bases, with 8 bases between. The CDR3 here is CASSNGAPQHF. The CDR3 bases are TGTGCCAGCAGTAATGGGGCGCCCCAGCATTTT.

The CDR3 here is CASSFGQGKNIQYF. The CDR3 DNA is TGTGCCAGCAGCTTTGGACAGGGAAAGAACATTCAGTACTTC. The genes are TRBV7-2 and TRBJ2-4; 8 positions agree with TRBD1. This CDR3 is built from 14 residues. The ends lost 3 bases at V and 7 bases at J; junction bases unmatched: 5. The germline V gene encodes CDR1 SGHTA and CDR2 FQGNSA.

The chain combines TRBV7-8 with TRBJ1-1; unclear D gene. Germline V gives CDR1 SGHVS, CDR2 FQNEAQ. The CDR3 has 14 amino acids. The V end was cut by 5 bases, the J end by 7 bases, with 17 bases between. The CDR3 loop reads CASSPWQGFGEAFF. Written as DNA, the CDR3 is TGTGCCAGCAGCCCCTGGCAAGGGTTTGGTGAAGCTTTCTTT.

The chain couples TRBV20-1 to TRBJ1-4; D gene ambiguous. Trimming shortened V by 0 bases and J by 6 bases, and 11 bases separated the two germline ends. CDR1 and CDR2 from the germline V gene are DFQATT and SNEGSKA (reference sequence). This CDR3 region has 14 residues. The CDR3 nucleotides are TGCAGTGCTAGAGATGCCGGGCGGGATGAAAAACTGTTTTTT. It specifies CSARDAGRDEKLFF.

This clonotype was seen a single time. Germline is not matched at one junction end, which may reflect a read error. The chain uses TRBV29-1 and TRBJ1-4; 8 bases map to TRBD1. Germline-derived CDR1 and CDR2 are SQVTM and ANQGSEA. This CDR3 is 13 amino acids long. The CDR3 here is CSVWDRRNEELFF. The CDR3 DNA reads TGCAGCGTTTGGGACAGGAGAAATGAAGAACTGTTTTTT.

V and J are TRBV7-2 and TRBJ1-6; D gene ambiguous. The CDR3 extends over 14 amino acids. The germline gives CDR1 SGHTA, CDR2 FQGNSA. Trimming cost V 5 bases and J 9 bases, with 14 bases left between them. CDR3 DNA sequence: TGTGCCAGCAGCCGGCGACCGGGCAGTTCACCCCTCCACTTT. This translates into CASSRRPGSSPLHF. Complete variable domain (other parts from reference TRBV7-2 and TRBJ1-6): GAGVSQSPSNKVTEKGKDVELRCDPISGHTALYWYRQSLGQGLEFLIYFQGNSAPDKSGLPSDRFSAERTGGSVSTLTIQRTQQEDSAVYLCASSRRPGSSPLHFGNGTRLTVT.

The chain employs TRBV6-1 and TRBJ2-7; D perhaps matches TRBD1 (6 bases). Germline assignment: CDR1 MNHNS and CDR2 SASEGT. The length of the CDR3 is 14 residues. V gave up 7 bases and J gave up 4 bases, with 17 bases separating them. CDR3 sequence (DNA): TGTGCCAGCAAGCACCCTAACAGGGATTACGAGCAGTACTTC. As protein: CASKHPNRDYEQYF.

In DNA, the CDR3 is TGTGCCAGCAGTGACGGGGGACAGGGCGCCTACGAGCAGTACGTC. Protein product: CASSDGGQGAYEQYV. The J gene is TRBJ2-7, the V gene TRBV6-2 or TRBV6-3; TRBD1 matches at 9 bases. Germline V gene lookup returns CDR1 MNHEY and CDR2 SVGEGT. This CDR3 has 15 amino acids. V shed 5 bases, J shed 2 bases, and the junction held 7 bases outside the gene matches.

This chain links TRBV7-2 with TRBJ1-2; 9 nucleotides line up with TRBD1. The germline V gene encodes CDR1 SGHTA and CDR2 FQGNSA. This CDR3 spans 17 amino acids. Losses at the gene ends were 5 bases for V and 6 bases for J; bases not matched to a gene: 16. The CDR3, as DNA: TGTGCCAGCAGCCCCGCGATAAGCACAGGGGGCAAGAATGGCTACACCTTC. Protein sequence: CASSPAISTGGKNGYTF.

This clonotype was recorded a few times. This CDR3 reads CASSETSGPYEQYV. The CDR3 coding sequence is TGTGCCAGCAGTGAAACATCCGGCCCCTACGAGCAGTACGTC. The V gene is TRBV6-1, the J gene TRBJ2-7; no reliable D call. The CDR3 is 14 residues long. The V and J ends lost 2 bases and 2 bases respectively, with 10 bases between them. Germline CDR1 MNHNS, CDR2 SASEGT.

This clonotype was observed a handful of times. The CDR3 region has the DNA TGTGCCAGCAGCCAGTCCTCCAGCAATCAGCCCCAGCATTTT. This encodes CASSQSSSNQPQHF. The rearrangement links TRBV3-1 to TRBJ1-5; D uncertain. From germline, CDR1 is LGHDT and CDR2 YNNKEL (reference sequence). Trimming cost V 3 bases and J 1 base, with 7 bases left between them. The CDR3 runs 14 residues.

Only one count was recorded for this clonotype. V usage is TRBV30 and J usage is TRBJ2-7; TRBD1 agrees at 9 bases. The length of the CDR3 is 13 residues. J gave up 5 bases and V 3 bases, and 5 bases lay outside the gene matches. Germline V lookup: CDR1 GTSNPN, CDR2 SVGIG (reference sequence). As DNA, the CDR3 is TGTGCCTGGAGAAGGACAGGGGCACACGAGCAGTACTTC. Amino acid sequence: CAWRRTGAHEQYF.

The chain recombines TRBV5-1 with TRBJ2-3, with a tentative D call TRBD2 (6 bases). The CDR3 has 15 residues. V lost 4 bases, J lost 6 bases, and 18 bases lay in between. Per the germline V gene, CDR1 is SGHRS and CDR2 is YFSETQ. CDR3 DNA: TGCGCCAGCAGCCCGTGGAGGGGCGGAGGGGATACGCAGTATTTT. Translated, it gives CASSPWRGGGDTQYF.

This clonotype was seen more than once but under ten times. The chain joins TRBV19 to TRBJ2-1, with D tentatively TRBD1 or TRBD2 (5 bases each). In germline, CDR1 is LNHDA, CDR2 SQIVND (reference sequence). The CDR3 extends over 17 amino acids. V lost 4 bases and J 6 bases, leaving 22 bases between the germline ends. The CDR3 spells CASSTPETGNRFNEQFF. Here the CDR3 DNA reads TGTGCCAGTAGTACTCCAGAAACCGGGAACAGGTTCAATGAGCAGTTCTTC.